Below, 30 T cell receptor beta chains from the same sample are listed, as sequenced in a study of T cells in Graves' hyperthyroidism and ophthalmopathy. TCR beta CDR3 regions were amplified from RNA. First-round RT-PCR of the TCR CDR3 relied on the HTBI primer set. One entry per CDR3 protein, called by TCRdb with MiXCR from the multiplex PCR reads. The sample lists about 290,000 distinct CDR3 sequences, roughly 14% occurring once. Sequencing used blood. Receptor source: a woman younger than 45 with Graves' hyperthyroidism that later progressed to Graves' ophthalmopathy.

This clonotype was seen many times. The chain has TRBV30 and TRBJ1-1; D perhaps matches TRBD1 (5 bases). The V gene lost 1 base and the J gene lost 4 bases, with 13 bases spanning the gap. The CDR3 length is 14 residues. Per germline, CDR1 GTSNPN and CDR2 SVGIG (reference sequence). CDR3 DNA: TGTGCCTGGAGTGCGGGGGAGAAGGGCACTGAAGCTTTCTTT. Amino acids: CAWSAGEKGTEAFF.

Only a few counts were recorded for this clonotype. The chain is built from TRBV6-2 or TRBV6-3 and TRBJ2-7; 13 nucleotides align to TRBD2. Germline V CDR1 and CDR2: MNHEY, SVGEGT. The V gene end was trimmed by 5 bases and the J gene end by 4 bases; junction bases not matched to a gene: 5. This CDR3 comprises 15 residues. CDR3 bases: TGTGCCAGCAGTACTGGACTAGCGGGGGTATACGAGCAGTACTTC. This sequence encodes CASSTGLAGVYEQYF.

This clonotype was detected only a few times. The chain is built from TRBV3-1 and TRBJ2-3, with 13 positions matching TRBD2. Germline CDR1 and CDR2: LGHDT and YNNKEL (reference sequence). The CDR3 is made up of 16 amino acids. The V and J ends lost 5 bases and 5 bases, in that order; junction bases with no gene match: 7. For the CDR3, the DNA is TGTGCCAGCAGCTTACTAGCGGGAGGGCCGAAAGATACGCAGTATTTT. It is translated as CASSLLAGGPKDTQYF.

This clonotype was recorded a few times. CDR3 residues: CASSMSGSATDTQYF. As DNA, the CDR3 is TGTGCCAGTAGTATGTCCGGGAGTGCCACAGATACGCAGTATTTT. V gene TRBV19 combines with J gene TRBJ2-3; D is possibly TRBD2 (6 bases). The CDR3 is made up of 15 amino acids. Germline CDR1 LNHDA, CDR2 SQIVND (reference sequence). V dropped 3 bases and J dropped 2 bases, with 12 bases sitting between them.

This chain uses TRBV2 with TRBJ2-3; 7 bases are shared with TRBD2. Per germline, CDR1 SNHLY and CDR2 FYNNEI. This CDR3 region has 14 residues. Unmatched junction bases numbered 8, after V lost 8 bases and J lost 3 bases. The CDR3 DNA sequence: TGTGCCAGCGGAAATCTAGCGGCTACAGATACGCAGTATTTT. This codes for CASGNLAATDTQYF. The complete variable domain, with remaining parts taken from reference TRBV2 and TRBJ2-3, reads EPEVTQTPSHQVTQMGQEVILRCVPISNHLYFYWYRQILGQKVEFLVSFYNNEISEKSEIFDDQFSVERPDGSNFTLKIRSTKLEDSAMYFCASGNLAATDTQYFGPGTRLTVL.

In its sample, this clonotype was seen many times. The chain links TRBV30 to TRBJ2-1, with a tentative D call TRBD1 (5 bases). Germline assignment: CDR1 GTSNPN and CDR2 SVGIG (reference sequence). The CDR3 is made up of 14 amino acids. Trimming removed 2 bases from V and 6 bases from J, with 14 bases in between. The CDR3 DNA sequence: TGTGCCTGGAGTTCGGATCAGGGTTCCAATGAGCAGTTCTTC. Amino acid sequence: CAWSSDQGSNEQFF.

The chain is built from TRBV5-4 and TRBJ1-6; 7 bases are a match to TRBD1. In germline, CDR1 is SGHNT, CDR2 YYREEE (reference sequence). The V segment lost 4 bases and the J segment 7 bases; nucleotides outside the gene matches: 5. CDR3 size: 14 residues. CDR3 loop: CASSPQGYNSPLHF. CDR3 in DNA: TGTGCCAGCAGCCCACAGGGGTACAATTCACCCCTCCACTTT.

This chain links TRBV4-2 with TRBJ2-4, with D perhaps given as TRBD1 or TRBD2 (6 bases each). The V gene's germline CDR1 is LGHNA and CDR2 YNFKEQ. Trimming took off 4 bases at V and 1 base at J, with 20 bases between the two ends. The CDR3 has 18 residues. The CDR3 sequence is CASSLDIQGGVAKNIQYF. Here the CDR3 DNA reads TGTGCCAGCAGCCTAGATATACAGGGAGGAGTTGCCAAAAACATTCAGTACTTC.

The rearrangement joins TRBV19 to TRBJ2-3; the D gene is possibly TRBD2 (5 bases). The CDR3 runs 15 residues. Germline CDR1 LNHDA, CDR2 SQIVND (reference sequence). Trimming took off 1 base at V and 2 bases at J, with 10 bases between the two ends. CDR3 residues: CASSIVAADTDTQYF. In nucleotides, the CDR3 is TGTGCCAGTAGTATAGTCGCAGCGGACACAGATACGCAGTATTTT.

This clonotype occurred many times. V and J are TRBV12-3 or TRBV12-4 and TRBJ1-2; 10 bases line up with TRBD1. CDR3 size: 16 residues. V dropped 4 bases and J dropped 8; count of bases not matched to a gene: 13. DNA for the CDR3: TGTGCCAGCAGTTCTCCCTGGACAGGGGGTGTAGTCGGCTACACCTTC. Translated: CASSSPWTGGVVGYTF.

This clonotype was observed many times. The gene calls are TRBV6-2 or TRBV6-3 and TRBJ1-2, with D unresolved. The CDR3 consists of 14 residues. Trimming pared 2 bases from V and 4 bases from J, leaving 11 bases between. CDR1 is MNHEY and CDR2 is SVGEGT in the germline V gene. The CDR3: CASSYPTDFYGYTF. The DNA of the CDR3 is TGTGCCAGCAGTTACCCGACGGATTTCTATGGCTACACCTTC.

For this clonotype: This could be a read error, since a much larger clone is one nucleotide away. The gene calls are TRBV7-3 and TRBJ2-1, with 11 bases that match TRBD2. CDR1 is SGHTA, CDR2 FQGTGA, per germline. The CDR3 consists of 15 residues. V lost 1 base and J lost 10; bases outside the gene matches: 6. CDR3 residues: CASSLKLAGAYEQFF. CDR3 bases: TGTGCCAGCAGCTTAAAACTAGCGGGAGCTTACGAGCAGTTCTTC.

Only a few counts were recorded for this clonotype. The chain combines TRBV25-1 with TRBJ2-7; possibly TRBD2 for D (6 bases). The CDR3 is 16 amino acids. Germline CDR1 is MGHDK and CDR2 is SYGVNS. Trimming left V 1 base short and J 0 bases short, with 13 bases between. CDR3 region: CASSESGGLSSYEQYF. The CDR3 region has the DNA TGTGCCAGCAGTGAATCCGGGGGTCTGAGCTCCTACGAGCAGTACTTC.

On this clonotype itself: Being one base from a much bigger clone, this may be a read error. The genes are TRBV7-9 and TRBJ1-2; 7 nucleotides match TRBD1. The CDR3 totals 13 residues. The germline gives CDR1 SEHNR, CDR2 FQNEAQ (reference sequence). The CDR3 loop reads CASSARTGYGCTF. CDR3 nucleotides: TGTGCCAGCAGCGCCAGGACAGGCTATGGCTGCACCTTC. Looking up the rest from reference TRBV7-9 and TRBJ1-2 gives the full variable domain: DTGVSQNPRHKITKRGQNVTFRCDPISEHNRLYWYRQTLGQGPEFLTYFQNEAQLEKSRLLSDRFSAERPKGSFSTLEIQRTEQGDSAMYLCASSARTGYGCTFGSGTRLTVV.

For the CDR3, the DNA is TGTGCCAGCAGTGAAACAGGGGGCTTTAAGCAGCCCCAGCATTTT. This encodes CASSETGGFKQPQHF. The rearrangement uses TRBV6-1 and TRBJ1-5; 9 nucleotides match TRBD1. The germline V gene has CDR1 MNHNS and CDR2 SASEGT. The CDR3 spans 15 residues. The J segment lost 7 bases and the V segment lost 2 bases, leaving 6 bases of the junction unmatched.

This clonotype was seen repeatedly, ten times or more. The CDR3 DNA follows: TGTGCCAGCAGGTACCTGGGCACAGATACGCAGTATTTT. Protein sequence: CASRYLGTDTQYF. The chain carries TRBV12-3 or TRBV12-4 and TRBJ2-3; unclear D gene. The CDR3 is 13 amino acids. V lost 6 bases to trimming and J lost 1 base, with 8 bases between them.

This clonotype was detected many times. The chain has TRBV7-2 and TRBJ2-5; D not certain. This CDR3 is built from 12 residues. Trimming removed 5 bases from V and 1 base from J, with 5 bases in between. Per germline, CDR1 SGHTA and CDR2 FQGNSA. The CDR3, as DNA: TGTGCCAGCAGCCACCTCCAAGAGACCCAGTACTTC. Its translation: CASSHLQETQYF.

The sample holds a few counts of this clonotype. This chain links TRBV19 with TRBJ2-3; either TRBD1 or TRBD2 may fit D (5 bases each). CDR1 and CDR2 (germline): LNHDA, SQIVND (reference sequence). Trimming removed 2 bases from V and 2 bases from J, with 17 bases in between. CDR3 length equals 17 residues. DNA for the CDR3: TGTGCCAGTAGTATACCCGACAGCGGCAGAGACACAGATACGCAGTATTTT. It translates to CASSIPDSGRDTDTQYF.

Regarding this clonotype: A much more abundant neighbour one base away suggests this may be a read error. This chain joins TRBV28 and TRBJ1-5, with D uncertain. Germline V lookup: CDR1 MDHEN, CDR2 SYDVKM. V was trimmed by 8 bases and J by 6 bases, leaving 14 bases between them. The CDR3 has 13 residues. In DNA form, the CDR3 reads TGTGCCAGCGCTCTTGGCAGATTTCAGCCCCAGCATTTT. It encodes CASALGRFQPQHF.

In its sample, this clonotype was seen a few times. This chain joins TRBV6-5 and TRBJ2-1, with unresolved D. Germline loops: CDR1 MNHEY, CDR2 SVGAGI. The ends were cut back, 0 bases at V and 5 bases at J, with 5 bases in the middle. This CDR3 contains 13 residues. CDR3 sequence reads: CASSYSANNEQFF. CDR3 DNA: TGTGCCAGCAGTTACTCCGCAAACAATGAGCAGTTCTTC.

This clonotype appeared a few times. The rearrangement links TRBV5-1 to TRBJ2-1; 9 bases align to TRBD2. The J segment lost 4 bases and the V segment lost 4 bases, leaving 6 bases of the junction unmatched. Germline values: CDR1 SGHRS, CDR2 YFSETQ. The CDR3 is made up of 15 amino acids. The CDR3 DNA follows: TGCGCCAGCAGCCCTGGACTAGCGCCGTACAATGAGCAGTTCTTC. It codes for CASSPGLAPYNEQFF.

The rearrangement joins TRBV4-1 to TRBJ2-6; either TRBD1 or TRBD2 may fit D (5 bases each). Germline CDR1 MGHRA, CDR2 YSYEKL. The CDR3 length is 18 residues. V lost 1 base, J lost 1 base, and 14 bases lay in between. CDR3 DNA: TGCGCCAGCAGCCAAGCCTCGGGACGGTATTCTGGGGCCAACGTCCTGACTTTC. It codes for CASSQASGRYSGANVLTF.

This clonotype was seen ten or more times. The V gene is TRBV5-1, the J gene TRBJ2-7; TRBD1 aligns across 7 bases. The V segment lost 0 bases and the J segment 3 bases; nucleotides outside the gene matches: 3. Germline V gene lookup returns CDR1 SGHRS and CDR2 YFSETQ. This CDR3 has 14 amino acids. The DNA of the CDR3 is TGCGCCAGCAGCTTGGGAGGGACAGACTACGAGCAGTACTTC. Translation: CASSLGGTDYEQYF.

The chain joins TRBV7-9 to TRBJ1-3; D gene uncertain. Germline V lookup: CDR1 SEHNR, CDR2 FQNEAQ (reference sequence). Trimming removed 3 bases from V and 0 bases from J, with 9 bases in between. This CDR3 region has 15 residues. CDR3 protein: CASSLGMASGNTIYF. CDR3 nucleotide sequence: TGTGCCAGCAGCTTGGGTATGGCCTCTGGAAACACCATATATTTT.

This clonotype was seen many times. The chain's CDR3 is CAWKGGRTEAFF. CDR3 DNA: TGTGCCTGGAAAGGGGGGAGGACTGAAGCTTTCTTT. The chain couples TRBV30 to TRBJ1-1, with TRBD1 as a possible D gene (6 bases). V was cut by 4 bases and J by 5 bases, with 11 bases left in between. CDR1 GTSNPN and CDR2 SVGIG come from the germline V gene (reference sequence). CDR3 size: 12 residues.

The rearrangement uses TRBV15 and TRBJ2-7; 8 bases are shared with TRBD1. The ends lost 1 base at V and 6 bases at J; junction bases unmatched: 5. The CDR3 is 14 residues long. CDR1 is LNHNV and CDR2 is YYDKDF in the germline V gene (reference sequence). CDR3 protein: CATSRGQGYGEQYF. Here the CDR3 DNA reads TGTGCCACCAGCAGAGGACAGGGGTACGGCGAGCAGTACTTC.

Ten or more counts support this clonotype. This chain uses TRBV4-3 with TRBJ1-5; the D is unclear. The CDR3 has 15 amino acids. V lost 1 base, J lost 3 bases, and 10 bases lay in between. CDR1 is LGHNA, CDR2 YSLEER, per germline. The CDR3 DNA follows: TGCGCCAGCAGCCAAGTGCACGGTTACAATCAGCCCCAGCATTTT. The encoded protein is CASSQVHGYNQPQHF.

This clonotype appeared many times. The genes are TRBV4-1 and TRBJ2-7, with 8 bases fitting TRBD2. The V gene end was trimmed by 3 bases and the J gene end by 2 bases; junction bases not matched to a gene: 12. CDR1 is MGHRA, CDR2 YSYEKL, per germline. This CDR3 region has 17 residues. The CDR3 DNA sequence: TGCGCCAGCAGCCAGGTGCTTAGGGGGACTAGTCCCTACGAGCAGTACTTC. It translates to CASSQVLRGTSPYEQYF.

This clonotype was counted many times. The V and J genes are TRBV27 and TRBJ2-5; D tentatively reads TRBD1 or TRBD2 (5 bases each). This CDR3 region has 14 residues. Germline values: CDR1 MNHEY, CDR2 SMNVEV (reference sequence). V lost 8 bases and J 0 bases, leaving 13 bases between the germline ends. The DNA for the CDR3 is TGTGCCAGCCGGGACCACCCGGACCAAGAGACCCAGTACTTC. It specifies CASRDHPDQETQYF.

This clonotype showed up many times. The chain uses TRBV15 and TRBJ2-1; D is perhaps TRBD1 or TRBD2 (5 bases each). The CDR3 runs 17 residues. Germline lookup yields CDR1 LNHNV and CDR2 YYDKDF (reference sequence). V was shortened by 5 bases and J by 0 bases, with 17 bases between the two germline ends. CDR3 amino acids: CATSRLWGPTSYNEQFF. For the CDR3, the DNA is TGTGCCACCAGCCGCCTTTGGGGACCGACCTCCTACAATGAGCAGTTCTTC.